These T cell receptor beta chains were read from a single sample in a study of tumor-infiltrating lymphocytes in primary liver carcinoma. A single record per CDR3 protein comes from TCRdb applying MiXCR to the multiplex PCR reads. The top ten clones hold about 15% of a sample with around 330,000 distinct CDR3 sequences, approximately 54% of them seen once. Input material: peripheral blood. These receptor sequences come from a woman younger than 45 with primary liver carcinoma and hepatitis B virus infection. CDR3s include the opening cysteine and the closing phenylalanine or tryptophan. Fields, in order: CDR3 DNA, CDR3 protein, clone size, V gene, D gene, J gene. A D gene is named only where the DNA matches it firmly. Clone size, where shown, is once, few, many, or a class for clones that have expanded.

CDR3nt: TGTGCCAGCAGTTACGAGCCGAGAGCAGAAAACATTCAGTACTTC
CDR3aa: CASSYEPRAENIQYF
abundance: few
v_gene: TRBV6-6
d_gene: .
j_gene: TRBJ2-4

CDR3nt: TGCGCCAGCAGCCAAGTAGGGATCAGTCCGTGGGATACGCAGTATTTT
CDR3aa: CASSQVGISPWDTQYF
abundance: .
v_gene: TRBV4-1
d_gene: .
j_gene: TRBJ2-3

CDR3nt: TGTGCCAGCAGACGACGGACAGGCCAAGAGACCCAGTACTTC
CDR3aa: CASRRRTGQETQYF
abundance: few
v_gene: TRBV6-2/TRBV6-3
d_gene: TRBD1
j_gene: TRBJ2-5

CDR3nt: TGTGCCATCAGTGTTGGTGGAGTCAGACTTGAGAATGGCTACATCTTC
CDR3aa: CAISVGGVRLENGYIF
abundance: .
v_gene: TRBV10-3
d_gene: .
j_gene: TRBJ1-2

CDR3nt: TGCACCAGCAGTCAAGCGGGAAGACAGCCCCAGCATTTT
CDR3aa: CTSSQAGRQPQHF
abundance: once
v_gene: TRBV4-3
d_gene: .
j_gene: TRBJ1-5

CDR3nt: TGTGCCAGCAGTTTAGTGTGGCTAGCGGGTTCGAACACCGGGGAGCTGTTTTTT
CDR3aa: CASSLVWLAGSNTGELFF
abundance: many
v_gene: TRBV12-3/TRBV12-4
d_gene: TRBD2
j_gene: TRBJ2-2

CDR3nt: TGTGCCAGCAGCCCAACCCCCCCGAGACTGTGGGTTGGGAGGTTCTTC
CDR3aa: CASSPTPPRLWVGRFF
abundance: .
v_gene: TRBV7-9
d_gene: .
j_gene: TRBJ2-1

CDR3nt: TGTGCCAGCAGCTTACTGGTTAGTGGGAGCTCCTACAATGAGCAGTTCTTC
CDR3aa: CASSLLVSGSSYNEQFF
abundance: .
v_gene: TRBV11-2
d_gene: .
j_gene: TRBJ2-1

CDR3nt: TGTGCCAGCAGTGCGGAAACAGGGGGCGAGCAGTACTTC
CDR3aa: CASSAETGGEQYF
abundance: .
v_gene: TRBV6-1
d_gene: TRBD1
j_gene: TRBJ2-7

CDR3nt: TGTGCCAGCTCACCAACCACCCCCCCACACGAGCAGTACTTC
CDR3aa: CASSPTTPPHEQYF
abundance: .
v_gene: TRBV18
d_gene: .
j_gene: TRBJ2-7

CDR3nt: TGTGCCAGCAGCCAAGACCCCCACGGACTAGTTTTGTCGGCCAAAAACATTCAGTACTTC
CDR3aa: CASSQDPHGLVLSAKNIQYF
abundance: .
v_gene: TRBV4-2
d_gene: TRBD2
j_gene: TRBJ2-4

CDR3nt: TGTGCCAGCAGCTTCGGACTAGCGGGAGGGAAAAGGTTCTTC
CDR3aa: CASSFGLAGGKRFF
abundance: many
v_gene: TRBV11-3
d_gene: TRBD2
j_gene: TRBJ2-1